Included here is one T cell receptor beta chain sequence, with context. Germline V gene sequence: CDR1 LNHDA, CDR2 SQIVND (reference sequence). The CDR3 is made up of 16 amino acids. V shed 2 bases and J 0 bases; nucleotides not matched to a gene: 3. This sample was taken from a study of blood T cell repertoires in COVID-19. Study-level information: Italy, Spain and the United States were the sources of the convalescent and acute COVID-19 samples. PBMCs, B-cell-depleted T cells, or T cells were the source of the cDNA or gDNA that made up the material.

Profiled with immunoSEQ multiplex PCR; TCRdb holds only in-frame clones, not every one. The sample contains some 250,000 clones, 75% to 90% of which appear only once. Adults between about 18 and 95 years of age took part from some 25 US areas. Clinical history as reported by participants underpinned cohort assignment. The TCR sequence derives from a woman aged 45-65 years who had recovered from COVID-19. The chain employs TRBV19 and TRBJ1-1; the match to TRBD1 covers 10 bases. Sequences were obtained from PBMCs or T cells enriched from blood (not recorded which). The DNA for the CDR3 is TGTGCCAGTAGTATAAGACAGGGGGCGCTGAACACTGAAGCTTTCTTT. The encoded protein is CASSIRQGALNTEAFF. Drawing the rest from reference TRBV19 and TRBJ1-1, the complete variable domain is DGGITQSPKYLFRKEGQNVTLSCEQNLNHDAMYWYRQDPGQGLRLIYYSQIVNDFQKGDIAEGYSVSREKKESFPLTVTSAQKNPTAFYLCASSIRQGALNTEAFFGQGTRLTVV.